This T cell receptor beta chain comes out of a study of breast tumors, draining lymph nodes, adjacent tissues. TCRdb re-analysed the multiplex PCR reads in MiXCR, keeping a single row per CDR3 protein. Of about 230,000 distinct CDR3 sequences listed, 32% are singletons. Axillary draining lymph nodes of breast cancer patients supplied the node samples. Study results and caveats: Tumor and nontumor repertoires were significantly more similar in luminal-like than in basal-like breast cancer. That most tumor T cells come from lymph nodes remained unproven.

Trimming cost V 3 bases and J 1 base, with 11 bases left between them. The CDR3 runs to 14 residues. Germline V gene data show CDR1 as DFQATT and CDR2 as SNEGSKA (reference sequence). This clonotype was detected many times. Its antigen is currently unknown. Sequencing was performed on axillary lymph node tissue. J is TRBJ2-3 and V is TRBV20-1, with D tentatively TRBD2 (6 bases). This receptor was identified in a female donor with breast cancer. Some clones in this sample may be carry-over from other donors' samples. The CDR3 reads CSASLREGTDTQYF. DNA of the CDR3: TGCAGTGCTAGTTTGCGGGAAGGCACAGATACGCAGTATTTT.